This T cell receptor (beta chain) came from a study of T cells in Graves' hyperthyroidism and ophthalmopathy (dated by TCRdb to the late 2010s). Broadly, across the study: Peripheral blood was sampled at the time of initial diagnosis, prior to any treatment. To identify distinguishing TCR V-J signatures, a discovery cohort of roughly 100 patients was used, comprising fewer than 45 with Graves' ophthalmopathy and 57 with stable Graves' hyperthyroidism. The paper describes TCR Vbeta CDR3 sequencing of roughly 130 peripheral blood samples, made up of 40 to 45 ophthalmopathy patients, more than 70 hyperthyroidism patients and 17 progressor patients. An independent validation cohort of under 20 hyperthyroidism patients and roughly 16 patients who later progressed to ophthalmopathy tested prospective prediction of ophthalmopathy. The study also compared thyroid tissue and blood T-cell repertoires from five or six Graves' hyperthyroidism patients. For training and testing, the 100 or so patients in the discovery cohort were randomly divided in a 7:3 ratio. After sampling, hyperthyroidism patients received methimazole starting at 30 mg daily, and ophthalmopathy patients received high-dose intravenous methylprednisolone.

Amplification of TCR beta CDR3 regions was carried out from RNA transcripts. The TCR CDR3 was subjected to a first round of RT-PCR using the HTBI primer set and the Qiagen OneStep RT-PCR kit. A second multiplex PCR round built the libraries, followed by size selection and purification. Sequencing of the libraries was done on an Illumina HiSeq2000 using paired-end 100 bp reads. The paper's data handling went like this. SOAPnuke was used to process the raw data, removing reads that contained adapters or uncalled bases, had a mean Phred below 15, or lacked an exact match to the constant primer or identifier. High-quality paired reads were merged with COPE v1.2.5, and unique nucleotide sequences were defined as clonotypes. Clonotypes were aligned to IMGT TRBV, TRBD and TRBJ reference segments using MiTCR v1.1. The analysis included only V-J combinations with a frequency above 0.0001, which together covered more than 99% of the repertoires. A TCS score was defined as the ratio of F50 (clonal expansion) to E x V (chaos), with BLOSUM62-based TCRdist applied between CDR3 peptides within each V-J. Welch's t-statistics and random forest reduced approximately 520 V-J features to 13, which were used in a naive Bayes classifier (R e1071). TCRdb took the public reads, trimmed them with fastp at Q25, ran MiXCR for clone calling and kept in-frame beta chains. Rows are unified per CDR3 protein, each entry keeping the most common DNA and genes. It is TCRdb's table, rather than the study itself, that gives the V and J calls and clone size. This sample has 600,000 or so distinct CDR3 sequences in its table, and around 15% of those were observed once. The ten largest clonotypes hold 3.8% of the sample.

Overall results and qualifications from the work: A model built on a 13 V-J signature distinguished ophthalmopathy from stable hyperthyroidism, reaching about 89% sensitivity and about 81% specificity in cross-validation and 80%/75% in testing. During validation, the model predicted progression to ophthalmopathy a median of approximately 6.5 months ahead of onset, with almost 71% sensitivity and about 75% specificity. Sample size was not statistically predetermined, and blinding of investigators to group allocation was not performed. Most expanded thyroid clonotypes (frequency above 0.001) were also found in blood, which suggests that blood repertoires may mirror thyroid immune responses.

A patient counted as having stable Graves' hyperthyroidism if no progression to ophthalmopathy occurred over 18 months of follow-up. Hyperthyroidism patients were newly diagnosed, had a disease duration of under 2 months, and were aged 18 to 65 years. Any patient with an uncontrolled infection, another autoimmune disease, pregnancy or lactation was excluded. Diagnoses were based on clinical symptoms, serum thyroxine and TRAb, thyroid ultrasound and orbital computed tomography. PBMCs were isolated from 10 ml of fresh peripheral blood by Ficoll-Paque density gradient centrifugation. Total RNA was extracted with Trizol reagent, and quality was checked on an Agilent 2100 Bioanalyzer. This clonotype was detected many times. Its specific antigen is unknown. Base-call qualities are not available, and no considerably larger clone is one nucleotide away. V lost 1 base and J lost 3 bases, and the count of bases not matched to a germline gene is 6. The CDR3 numbers 16 residues from cysteine through phenylalanine. Of all the DNA, just the CDR3 is kept, 48 bases in frame from base 1.

Input material: blood. This chain joins TRBV12-3 or TRBV12-4 to TRBJ1-5; 7 of the junction bases match TRBD1. This sequence originates from a woman in her twenties or thirties with Graves' hyperthyroidism. The DNA is TGTGCCAGCAGTTTAGTAGGGGGCAGGGACAATCAGCCCCAGCATTTT. This sequence encodes CASSLVGGRDNQPQHF.